The source of this T cell receptor beta chain is a study of blood T cell repertoires in COVID-19 (dated by TCRdb to about 2020). Notes on the research overall: Samples from collaborators originated in the United States, Italy and Spain and spanned both the acute and convalescent phases of COVID-19. The prospective study material was composed of cDNA or gDNA derived from T cells, B-cell-depleted T cells, or PBMCs. The dataset comprised deeply sampled blood TCRbeta repertoires from subjects exposed to, actively infected with, or recovered from COVID-19. A de-identified subject ID, COVID-19 status, age in years and sex were almost always included in the sample metadata. The samples were drawn from two sources: the first 160 participants of the ongoing ImmuneRACE study, and 950 to 1,500 subjects contributed by 6 global collaborators. Where available, HLA class I and class II types were obtained from metadata supplied by the sample provider rather than from assay-based typing. A freely available public database, intended as a resource for researchers studying the immune response to SARS-CoV-2, is where the repertoires were released.

To note about this clone: It has no known antigen specificity. Base quality data are lacking; no much larger clone is found one base away.

TCRbeta CDR3 regions were amplified from genomic DNA using the immunoSEQ Assay, a bias-controlled multiplex PCR. The source study handled its data this way. The number of nucleated cells in each sample was estimated from the amplification of reference gene primers within the assay. To quantify the absolute abundance of each unique TCRbeta CDR3 rearrangement, sequence reads were collapsed and filtered. For each sample, productive Simpson clonality was calculated by taking the square root of Simpson's diversity index across productive rearrangements. The table was pulled from immuneACCESS by TCRdb, which kept in-frame rearrangements only. Such tables lose some clones; where checked, under half of the loss comes from unresolved V genes, and the rest has no known cause. The DNA was the basis for D and trimming; V, J and clone size are from that table. Within this sample are about 38,000 clones, with approximately 90% of them counted one time only. 30% to 35% of the sample lies in the top ten.

Findings and caveats that apply to the study as a whole: The amount of clinical and demographic metadata varied by source and participant and was provided uncurated.

The collaborating institutions used their own protocols to collect whole blood in K2EDTA tubes. Collaborator samples were shipped for TCRbeta analysis as frozen whole blood, isolated PBMCs, or DNA extracted from either sample type. Reading the germline V gene gives CDR1 SGHVS and CDR2 FNYEAQ. The CDR3, from cysteine to phenylalanine, totals 12 residues. The kept DNA is CDR3 alone, 36 bases in frame from the first base. V is cut by 8 bases and J by 6 bases, and the space between the germline ends is 10 bases. The chain is made from TRBV7-6 and TRBJ2-2, with the D segment identity uncertain. The TCR comes from a man aged 70-80 years with active COVID-19. Material for sequencing was peripheral blood. The nucleotides are TGTGCCAGCGGAACTATGGCCGGGGAGCTGTTTTTT. Its protein reads: CASGTMAGELFF.